Below are 8 T cell receptor beta chains sequenced from a single sample in a study of a mutant IDH1 vaccine in newly diagnosed glioma. Assay used: immunoSEQ multiplex PCR; TCRdb lists only in-frame clones, some missing. The sample records about 65,000 clones, more than 75% being singletons. For these receptors, no antigen is known. Documented time point: week 23, last vaccination. It was 300 ug of mutant IDH1 20-mer peptide that made up each vaccine dose, given with topical imiquimod. This material consisted of PBMCs, taken from a glioma patient whose treatment included an IDH1 peptide vaccine. These receptors were taken from a man aged 25 to 40 with glioma.

This chain uses TRBV6-1 with TRBJ2-1, with a tentative D call TRBD1 (7 bases). The CDR3 has 15 amino acids. V was pared by 1 base and J by 7 bases, with 14 bases between. The V gene's germline CDR1 is MNHNS and CDR2 SASEGT. CDR3: CASSEEGAGGNEQFF. CDR3 bases: TGTGCCAGCAGTGAAGAGGGGGCAGGGGGGAATGAGCAGTTCTTC.

The chain links TRBV6-5 to TRBJ2-4, with 11 bases fitting TRBD1. The CDR3 consists of 15 residues. The V gene's germline CDR1 is MNHEY and CDR2 SVGAGI. V lost 5 bases, J lost 8 bases, and 8 bases stayed unmatched. As DNA, the CDR3 is TGTGCCAGCAGTCCCCGGGACAGGGGGAGGCACATTCAGTACTTC. As protein: CASSPRDRGRHIQYF.

The chain has TRBV5-1 and TRBJ2-1, with 11 nucleotides matching TRBD1. The J segment lost 6 bases and the V segment lost 4 bases, leaving 6 bases of the junction unmatched. CDR3 length: 15 residues. The germline V gene has CDR1 SGHRS and CDR2 YFSETQ. The CDR3 reads CASSATGTGGNEQFF. The CDR3 DNA follows: TGCGCCAGCAGCGCCACCGGGACAGGGGGCAATGAGCAGTTCTTC.

The gene calls are TRBV2 and TRBJ1-2, with D perhaps TRBD1 (5 bases). Germline V gene data show CDR1 as SNHLY and CDR2 as FYNNEI. This CDR3 spans 15 amino acids. Trimming took off 3 bases at V and 1 base at J, with 12 bases between the two ends. CDR3: CASSDQGTGNYGYTF. In DNA, the CDR3 is TGTGCCAGCAGTGATCAGGGAACCGGTAACTATGGCTACACCTTC.

The chain's CDR3 is CATWGQGAGEQYF. The CDR3, as DNA: TGTGCCACCTGGGGACAGGGGGCGGGCGAGCAGTACTTC. This chain uses TRBV7-9 with TRBJ2-7, with 12 positions matching TRBD1. J gave up 6 bases and V 10 bases, and 7 bases lay outside the gene matches. Germline V gene data show CDR1 as SEHNR and CDR2 as FQNEAQ (reference sequence). CDR3 length: 13 residues.

The chain employs TRBV15 and TRBJ1-2; D remains ambiguous. CDR3 length: 14 amino acids. Trimming cost V 6 bases and J 5 bases, with 16 bases left between them. Germline V gives CDR1 LNHNV, CDR2 YYDKDF (reference sequence). CDR3 amino acids: CATREQRLGYGYTF. The CDR3 DNA reads as TGTGCCACCAGGGAGCAGCGCCTAGGTTATGGCTACACCTTC.

This clone has only one observation. This chain links TRBV7-9 with TRBJ2-3; D may be TRBD2 (5 bases). The germline V gene encodes CDR1 SEHNR and CDR2 FQNEAQ (reference sequence). The CDR3 is 15 residues long. Trimming removed 3 bases from V and 3 bases from J, with 13 bases in between. The CDR3: CASSLVSTGTDTQYF. The CDR3 nucleotides read TGTGCCAGCAGCTTGGTGTCCACGGGGACAGATACGCAGTATTTT.

This chain uses TRBV14 with TRBJ2-5, with D maybe TRBD1 (5 bases). Looked up from germline, CDR1 is SGHDN and CDR2 is FVKESK. V dropped 5 bases and J dropped 4 bases, with 14 bases sitting between them. CDR3 length equals 14 residues. The CDR3 loop reads CASSDLRGRETQYF. CDR3 bases: TGTGCCAGCAGCGATCTAAGGGGCCGAGAGACCCAGTACTTC.